The clone carrying this T cell receptor (beta chain) turned up a few times. Its matching antigen is unknown. As CD8+CD4-CCR7+CD45RA+ cells, naive CD8 T cells were sorted. This sample was taken from a study of molecular identifiers for immune sequencing clone quantification. Study-wide points: Spiked Jurkat TCR RNA equivalent to one cell was reportedly detectable in around 980,000 naive cells. Should identical TCR molecules share a barcode, the sizes of highly expanded clones could be underestimated.

TCRdb reanalysed the PCR reads using MiXCR and keeps one entry per CDR3 protein. The table shows about 510,000 distinct CDR3 sequences, with around 25% occurring only once. The length of the CDR3 is 17 residues. The trim removed 0 bases at V and 2 bases at J, leaving 9 bases unmatched. The germline gives CDR1 LGHNA, CDR2 YSLEER. This sequence originates from a human donor in good health. Some libraries in this study had Jurkat cell RNA spiked in. The sequenced sample was naive CD8+ T cells from blood, with Jurkat cell RNA spiked in. Subset in this sample: FACS-sorted CD8+CD4-CCR7+CD45RA+ naive T cells. This chain links TRBV4-3 with TRBJ2-7; 8 bases match TRBD1. CDR3 in DNA: TGCGCCAGCAGCCAAGATCTGGGGGACAGGCCCCCCTACGAGCAGTACTTC. This codes for CASSQDLGDRPPYEQYF.